This T cell receptor (beta chain) was sequenced in a study of shared clonotypes between healthy human individuals. Study background: A donor's plate count was three for CD4 naive and three for CD4 memory; CD8 naive had two and CD8 memory one.

Sequenced by immunoSEQ multiplex PCR; TCRdb stores in-frame clones only, minus some. The sample lists under 750,000 clones; 55% to 75% were seen once. Those who donated were healthy HIV-negative adults, with no recent acute infections or vaccinations reported. In the CD4+ fraction, cells were divided into CD45RA+ naive and CD45RA-negative memory subsets. Unmatched junction bases numbered 4, after V lost 0 bases and J lost 5 bases. Germline assignment: CDR1 SGHRS and CDR2 YFSETQ. This CDR3 region has 16 residues. Sequenced input: memory CD4+ T cells sorted from blood. The subset denotes: CD45RA-negative fraction. The chain recombines TRBV5-1 with TRBJ2-1, with 11 bases fitting TRBD2. This receptor was taken from a woman aged 25 to 39 in good health. As DNA, the CDR3 is TGCGCCAGCAGCTTGGCCTTAGCGGGAGGGAACAATGAGCAGTTCTTC. Encoded protein: CASSLALAGGNNEQFF.